This T cell receptor (beta chain) was found in a study of cytomegalovirus exposure and HLA in healthy donors (dated by TCRdb to the late 2010s). About the full investigation: According to an earlier analysis of a few hundred of the donors, about 190 million T cells yielded 117 million unique TCR beta sequences and 276 Gb of sequence data. An early release that covered fewer than 750 HLA-typed donors contained around 330 gigabases of sequencing data and 80 million or so unique TCR sequences. Among the roughly 400 genotyped donors, more than 70% belonged to the genetic ancestry cluster associated with self-reported Caucasian donors. The aim of the study was to test whether cataloging public T cell receptors could identify signatures of past pathogen exposure. The study used immunosequencing to profile the T cell repertoires of several hundred subjects and linked those repertoires to cytomegalovirus serostatus. A separate validation cohort of 100 to 150 different subjects was used in addition to the approximately 700-subject first cohort. To predict cytomegalovirus infection status, the study brought together high-throughput TCR immunosequencing, statistical association of individual TCRs with disease status, and machine learning. A later analysis re-analyzed previously published TCR beta repertoires from 600 to 850 donors and added high-resolution HLA genotyping to study TCR occurrence patterns. In the later analysis, no new phenotypic data were used to find candidate immune exposures; instead, reliance was placed on TCR beta sequences and their occurrence across donors. In an earlier analysis of around 540 of the donors, high-throughput TCR beta sequencing was used to judge whether each TCR beta V gene segment behaved as functional or pseudogenic. Donor age, sex, ethnicity and CMV serostatus were compiled alongside the repertoire data. A later genetic analysis took genome-wide SNP genotypes for about three fifths of the 666 donors and used that subset as a discovery cohort. Every repertoire in the discovery cohort had been generated on one and the same sequencing platform. Both class I and class II loci were covered by HLA typing, at four-digit resolution. Typing coverage varied by locus: roughly 629-640 donors for A, B, C, DRB1 and DQB1; roughly 500 for DQA1; around 610 for DPA1; 450 to 480 for DPB1. Five DR-DQ haplotypes were treated as single units for association and clustering because of strong linkage in the cohort. Among some 400 genotyped donors of the cohort, an average of approximately 240,000 unique TCR beta nucleotide sequences were sequenced per donor, roughly a sixth of them non-productive. Overall study results and their limits: Specific HLA alleles were associated with over 15,000 TCR beta sequences at a false discovery rate of 0.05 in a later analysis. Linkage disequilibrium might explain the correlated functional status among segregating V segments, but an unknown experimental factor could not be ruled out. The classifier was reported to diagnose cytomegalovirus status with high specificity and sensitivity in both the original and validation cohorts. Only TCR beta chains were sequenced in this cohort, and the absence of alpha or paired-chain data limited detectable features. It was suggested by the authors that the approach could potentially be generalized to other disease states and immunological phenotypes. Most TCR sequences were observed very rarely across donors, whereas some public TCRs were present in many individuals. According to a later analysis, TCR association rates differed among HLA loci, with DRB1 alleles showing the most associated TCRs and HLA-C alleles showing the fewest. Because counts were too low, some 16 rarely observed V segments, including chromosome 9 orphons, were excluded from the earlier analysis of some 540 of the donors. In an earlier analysis of approximately 590 of the donors, most TCR beta V segments appeared in productive rearrangements about 87% or about 30% of the time, broadly matching IMGT annotations. According to a later analysis, parvovirus B19, influenza, CMV and Epstein-Barr virus appeared linked to several top co-occurrence clusters. A later genetic analysis associated a missense DCLRE1C variant with V-gene and J-gene trimming of TCR beta chains, and an independent cohort replicated the association. CMV serostatus was the only immune exposure information available for the cohort. The 87-base-pair reads could not distinguish some IMGT-functional V segments, including TRBV6-2 and TRBV6-3, so those segments were excluded. A group of highly shared sequence variants was considered likely to be a technical artifact of the sequencing pipeline. A total of about 150 TCR beta chains were listed by the study as associated with cytomegalovirus. Presence/absence analyses assumed roughly uniform sequencing depth across donors, an assumption that may not hold. A later analysis found that most CMV-associated TCR beta chains appeared HLA-restricted, with HLA associations seemingly driven largely by CMV exposure. In a later analysis, HLA-associated TCR beta chains showed more clonal expansion and lower generation probabilities than non-associated chains that were equally common. According to a later genetic analysis, donors in an Asian-associated ancestry cluster had fewer N-insertions in productive TCRs than the approximately 650-donor mean. When HLA alleles, especially DR and DQ, strongly co-occurred, attributing TCR associations to individual alleles was difficult. In vitro tests confirmed that a few of the cytomegalovirus-associated TCR beta chains recognize cytomegalovirus antigens. A further reported finding was that TCR beta sequences accurately predicted the HLA-A and HLA-B alleles for most subjects in the first cohort. HLA typing was unavailable for some donors at each locus, so association tests used only the typed subset.

Library preparation used the immunoSEQ multiplex PCR assay. For the multiplex PCR, a mixture combining 60 forward primers for TCR Vbeta segments and 13 reverse primers for TCR Jbeta segments was used. The CDR3 region of rearranged TCR beta genes was amplified from genomic DNA with a multiplex PCR assay. The Illumina HiSeq System was used to sequence the amplified TCR beta libraries as 87-base-pair reads. The study's processing was this. A later analysis tallied 75 million to 95 million unique TCR beta chains across the 666 repertoires, and about 12 million of those chains were shared by two or more donors. A nearest-neighbor algorithm error-corrected the raw reads and collapsed the reads into unique sequences, merging closely related sequences to remove PCR and sequencing errors. To assign V, D and J gene segments, CDR3 sequences were aligned to IMGT reference sequences. For a sequence to be retained, a match of at least six nucleotides was required to both a V gene segment and a J gene segment. A rearrangement was called productive if the CDR3 had no stop codons and remained in frame with V and J, and every other rearrangement was called non-productive. Following IMGT convention, CDR3 was defined as the stretch from the second conserved V-encoded cysteine up to the conserved J-encoded phenylalanine. In an earlier analysis of roughly 610 of the donors, sequences lacking an unambiguous match to a single V gene segment were excluded. In an earlier analysis of 587 of the donors, a V segment was called functional when productive rearrangements were above 56.7%, and segregating when the standard deviation between donors exceeded 5%. To diagnose cytomegalovirus status from the catalog of TCR beta chain sequences, a statistical classification framework was built. In a later analysis, V and J genes were assigned by comparing TCR nucleotide sequences against IMGT/GENE-DB human TR gene sequences. Using the TCRdist pipeline, a later analysis assigned CDR3 sequences along with most-parsimonious VDJ recombination scenarios. In a later analysis, each TCR beta chain was defined by its CDR3 amino acid sequence together with its V-gene family, and reads without a unique V-gene family were excluded. As a way to deal with suspected cross-contamination and a sequencing artifact, a later analysis dropped nearly 600 nucleotide sequences that were highly shared and had low generation probability. A later analysis calculated a clonal expansion index for each public chain from normalized within-repertoire ranks of inferred template counts. Generation probabilities in a later analysis came from a VDJ recombination model fitted to out-of-frame rearrangements, and those results were checked against IGoR. In a later analysis, TCR-TCR, TCR-HLA and TCR-CMV co-occurrence was scored with hypergeometric tests, and a repertoire-size bias correction was applied to TCR pairs. A later analysis estimated false discovery rates by permuting HLA or CMV assignments 20 times. A later analysis grouped co-occurring TCRs with DBSCAN, adding TCRdist sequence similarity when clustering within HLA-allele-positive subsets. Repertoires with fewer than 30,000 or more than 120,000 public chains were left out of co-occurrence clustering, as were about 5 repertoires with anomalous nucleotide sharing. The table comes from immuneACCESS by way of TCRdb, which keeps in-frame sequences with V and J called. Part of the clones is missing from these tables; in studies checked, under half for an unresolved V gene and the rest for unknown reasons. V, J and clone size are those of that table, while D and trimming were read from the DNA. The sample contains more than 85,000 clones, roughly a tenth of them found a single time. The top ten clonotypes cover approximately 5.1% of the sample.

The cohort was made up of 666 healthy bone marrow donors. At the time of sampling, all cohort members were nominally healthy, though unrecorded immune exposures were likely present. The donor was CMV seropositive and belonged to the group of about 290 seropositive cohort members. Each donor provided a peripheral blood sample, and peripheral blood mononuclear cells were used for TCR beta sequencing. The Qiagen DNeasy Blood Extraction Kit was used to extract genomic DNA from the blood cell samples. This clone was counted a few times. The antigen it recognizes is unknown. No quality values exist for individual bases; no much larger clone is one base distant. The germline V gene encodes CDR1 SNHLY and CDR2 FYNNEI. From the cysteine through the phenylalanine, the CDR3 covers 14 amino acids. Only the CDR3 portion is preserved as DNA: 42 bases, with reading frame beginning at the first base. V gives up 0 bases and J gives up 3 bases, and the segment between their germline ends measures 8 bases.

This receptor was taken from a man over 45 in good health and CMV-seropositive. This chain joins TRBV2 to TRBJ1-2; a tentative D match to TRBD1 spans 6 bases. Sequencing was performed on PBMCs. CDR3 protein: CASSEAYRDYGYTF. Here is the DNA: TGTGCCAGCAGTGAAGCATACAGGGACTATGGCTACACCTTC. The reference TRBV2 and TRBJ1-2 proteins fill in what lies around the CDR3, so the full variable domain reads EPEVTQTPSHQVTQMGQEVILRCVPISNHLYFYWYRQILGQKVEFLVSFYNNEISEKSEIFDDQFSVERPDGSNFTLKIRSTKLEDSAMYFCASSEAYRDYGYTFGSGTRLTVV.